This entry lists 21 T cell receptor beta chains sequenced from one sample in a study of T-cell reconstitution after alpha-beta-depleted transplantation in children. It was with unique molecular identifiers that the TCRbeta library was prepared. TCRdb ran MiXCR on the PCR reads and lists one entry per CDR3 protein. The data show about 240,000 distinct CDR3 sequences, with 12% seen just once and over 2% held by the top ten. This material consisted of PBMCs from the stem cell graft donor, taken from the stem cell graft. These receptors were obtained from a human donor who donated a stem cell graft to a child with acute lymphoblastic leukemia.

V is TRBV5-6 and J is TRBJ1-6; maybe TRBD1 (6 bases). Trimming shortened V by 4 bases and J by 6 bases, and 14 bases separated the two germline ends. Germline V gene lookup returns CDR1 SGHDT and CDR2 YYEEEE. The CDR3 loop spans 15 amino acids. The CDR3: CASSLGQRSNSPLHF. DNA of the CDR3: TGTGCCAGCAGCCTCGGACAGCGGTCTAATTCACCCCTCCACTTT.

This clonotype was counted ten times or more. This chain joins TRBV5-1 and TRBJ2-3; D is unresolved. The CDR3 loop spans 15 amino acids. Germline CDR1 is SGHRS and CDR2 is YFSETQ. Trimming left V 4 bases short and J 1 base short, with 13 bases between. CDR3 nucleotides: TGCGCCAGCAGCGTGGCAGCGAGCGGCACAGATACGCAGTATTTT. Its translation is CASSVAASGTDTQYF.

This clonotype occurred many times. The chain has TRBV5-1 and TRBJ2-3; D call uncertain. The CDR3 is 13 amino acids. Looked up from germline, CDR1 is SGHRS and CDR2 is YFSETQ. Trimming took off 2 bases at V and 4 bases at J, with 8 bases between the two ends. For the CDR3, the DNA is TGCGCCAGCAGCTTCAGAAATCCAGATACGCAGTATTTT. As protein: CASSFRNPDTQYF. The complete variable domain, with remaining parts taken from reference TRBV5-1 and TRBJ2-3, reads KAGVTQTPRYLIKTRGQQVTLSCSPISGHRSVSWYQQTPGQGLQFLFEYFSETQRNKGNFPGRFSGRQFSNSRSEMNVSTLELGDSALYLCASSFRNPDTQYFGPGTRLTVL.

The table lists this clonotype with many counts. The chain carries TRBV9 and TRBJ1-1, with D uncertain. CDR3 length: 14 amino acids. Germline V gene lookup returns CDR1 SGDLS and CDR2 YYNGEE. V was trimmed by 3 bases and J by 9 bases, leaving 18 bases between them. The CDR3 nucleotides read TGTGCCAGCAGCGGGGTAGAGAGAGGAGAGAAAGCTTTCTTT. It is translated as CASSGVERGEKAFF.

This clonotype was seen many times. The V call is TRBV4-1, the J call TRBJ2-5; D may be TRBD2 (5 bases). Trimming stripped 0 bases from V and 4 bases from J, with 15 bases between. CDR1 is MGHRA, CDR2 YSYEKL, per germline. CDR3 length: 16 residues. The CDR3 region is CASSQDGGPRRETQYF. Here the CDR3 DNA reads TGCGCCAGCAGCCAAGATGGAGGCCCCAGGCGAGAGACCCAGTACTTC.

At least ten counts were recorded for this clonotype. The J gene is TRBJ2-3, the V gene TRBV7-2; no clear D. The CDR3 length is 13 residues. Trimming shortened V by 5 bases and J by 8 bases, and 14 bases separated the two germline ends. The germline CDR1 and CDR2 sequences are SGHTA and FQGNSA. The CDR3 here is CASSPRSHVTQYF. Written as DNA, the CDR3 is TGTGCCAGCAGCCCCCGGTCACATGTTACGCAGTATTTT.

This clonotype was seen ten or more times. This chain connects TRBV3-1 to TRBJ1-6, with 9 bases identical to TRBD1. Per the germline V gene, CDR1 is LGHDT and CDR2 is YNNKEL (reference sequence). This CDR3 is 18 amino acids long. The junction had 7 bases not matched to a gene; V was cut back by 0 bases and J by 4 bases. The CDR3 spells CASSQENRDRAYNSPLHF. The DNA of the CDR3 is TGTGCCAGCAGCCAAGAGAACAGGGACAGGGCTTATAATTCACCCCTCCACTTT.

Many counts were recorded for this clonotype. The chain is built from TRBV28 and TRBJ2-1; TRBD2 agrees at 10 bases. J lost 7 bases, V lost 6 bases, and 9 bases had no gene match. The CDR3 is 15 amino acids. Germline V gene sequence: CDR1 MDHEN, CDR2 SYDVKM. DNA for the CDR3: TGTGCCAGCAGAATATTAGCGGGAGGTACGAATGAGCAGTTCTTC. Translated: CASRILAGGTNEQFF.

This clonotype was counted at least ten times. This chain uses TRBV12-3 or TRBV12-4 with TRBJ2-2, with D uncertain. The CDR3 has 13 amino acids. Deletions cut 3 bases from V and 4 bases from J, with 6 bases between. The CDR3 region has the DNA TGTGCCAGCAGTTTCGTGCGCACCGGGGAGCTGTTTTTT. Translated: CASSFVRTGELFF.

This clonotype has ten or more counts. V and J are TRBV12-3 or TRBV12-4 and TRBJ2-3; the D call may be TRBD1 or TRBD2 (5 bases each). This CDR3 has 12 residues. V was clipped by 5 bases and J by 10 bases, with 13 bases between them. CDR3 amino acids: CASSLLQEAQYF. CDR3 nucleotides: TGTGCCAGCAGTCTTCTACAGGAGGCGCAGTATTTT.

This clonotype was counted ten times or more. This sequence joins TRBV5-1 and TRBJ2-5; D is unresolved. V dropped 4 bases and J dropped 6 bases, with 13 bases sitting between them. The CDR3 contains 13 residues. The V gene's germline CDR1 is SGHRS and CDR2 YFSETQ. Written as DNA, the CDR3 is TGCGCCAGCAGCCCAACGCGATTGCAGACCCAGTACTTC. Translating it yields CASSPTRLQTQYF.

For this clonotype: This may come from a read error, since a much larger clone is one base off. This sequence joins TRBV24-1 and TRBJ2-7; D is unclear. V dropped 5 bases and J dropped 6 bases, with 13 bases sitting between them. The CDR3 sequence is 13 residues long. Germline values: CDR1 KGHDR, CDR2 SFDVKD. As DNA, the CDR3 is TGTGCCACCAGTGGGCAGCCCAACTCCGAGCAGTACTTC. Translating gives CATSGQPNSEQYF.

This clonotype has ten or more counts. The chain uses TRBV5-1 and TRBJ1-1, with TRBD1 identical over 7 bases. From germline, CDR1 is SGHRS and CDR2 YFSETQ. V lost 2 bases, J lost 0 bases, and 4 bases stayed unmatched. The CDR3 runs to 15 residues. CDR3 bases: TGCGCCAGCAGCTTATTCAGGGGGATGAACACTGAAGCTTTCTTT. It yields the protein CASSLFRGMNTEAFF.

The sample holds many counts of this clonotype. V and J are TRBV10-3 and TRBJ2-7, with 9 bases identical to TRBD1. The trim removed 6 bases at V and 0 bases at J, leaving 9 bases unmatched. Germline CDR1 is ENHRY and CDR2 is SYGVKD. The CDR3 sequence is 16 residues long. CDR3 region: CAIRPKQGATSYEQYF. DNA of the CDR3: TGTGCCATCAGACCGAAACAGGGGGCAACCTCCTACGAGCAGTACTTC.

This clonotype came up many times. This chain connects TRBV4-2 to TRBJ2-3, with TRBD2 as a possible D gene (5 bases). Germline lookup yields CDR1 LGHNA and CDR2 YNFKEQ. The CDR3 loop spans 13 amino acids. V dropped 4 bases and J dropped 6 bases, with 11 bases sitting between them. CDR3 loop: CASSPRAGDTQYF. CDR3 nucleotides: TGTGCCAGCAGCCCGAGGGCCGGGGATACGCAGTATTTT.

The chain employs TRBV5-5 and TRBJ1-1, with D uncertain. Trimming pared 2 bases from V and 1 base from J, leaving 9 bases between. The germline gives CDR1 SGHKS, CDR2 YYEKEE (reference sequence). The CDR3 is 14 amino acids. CDR3 sequence: CASSLDPANTEAFF. The CDR3 DNA reads as TGTGCCAGCAGCTTAGACCCGGCGAACACTGAAGCTTTCTTT.

This clonotype appeared a single time. J is TRBJ2-2 and V is TRBV10-1; a weak D match, TRBD2 (6 bases). The germline V gene encodes CDR1 WNHNN and CDR2 SYGVQD (reference sequence). CDR3 length equals 14 residues. V was cut by 3 bases and J by 9 bases, with 14 bases left in between. This chain's CDR3 is CASSDTSPPRELFF. CDR3 in DNA: TGCGCCAGCAGTGATACTAGCCCCCCCCGGGAGCTGTTTTTT.

This clonotype was counted only a few times. The chain recombines TRBV11-2 with TRBJ1-1; the D gene is possibly TRBD1 (5 bases). This CDR3 spans 13 amino acids. V dropped 5 bases and J dropped 4 bases, with 11 bases sitting between them. Per germline, CDR1 SGHAT and CDR2 FQNNGV. This CDR3 is CASSISRGTEAFF. The DNA for the CDR3 is TGTGCCAGCAGCATTTCTAGGGGCACTGAAGCTTTCTTT.

This clonotype was seen many times. This chain joins TRBV29-1 and TRBJ1-2; the D is unclear. Germline values: CDR1 SQVTM, CDR2 ANQGSEA. V was cut by 3 bases and J by 0 bases, with 5 bases left in between. There are 12 residues in the CDR3. The CDR3 reads CSVDGANYGYTF. DNA for the CDR3: TGCAGCGTTGACGGAGCTAACTATGGCTACACCTTC. Combining the CDR3 with reference TRBV29-1 and TRBJ1-2 gives the whole variable domain SAVISQKPSRDICQRGTSLTIQCQVDSQVTMMFWYRQQPGQSLTLIATANQGSEATYESGFVIDKFPISRPNLTFSTLTVSNMSPEDSSIYLCSVDGANYGYTFGSGTRLTVV.

Regarding this clonotype: This may be a read error: a much more frequent sequence differs by one nucleotide. V is TRBV6-1 and J is TRBJ1-1; D is unresolved. This CDR3 contains 14 residues. The germline V gene has CDR1 MNHNS and CDR2 SASEGT. CDR3 residues: CASSRDRLNTDAFF. The CDR3 nucleotides read TGTGCCAGCAGCCGAGACCGATTGAACACTGACGCTTTCTTT.

In its sample, this clonotype was seen many times. The rearrangement uses TRBV4-3 and TRBJ2-5; D gene unclear. Germline V lookup: CDR1 LGHNA, CDR2 YSLEER. V lost 4 bases to trimming and J lost 3 bases, with 9 bases between them. The CDR3 covers 13 residues. CDR3: CASSPAREETQYF. CDR3 sequence (DNA): TGCGCCAGCAGCCCCGCGAGAGAAGAGACCCAGTACTTC.